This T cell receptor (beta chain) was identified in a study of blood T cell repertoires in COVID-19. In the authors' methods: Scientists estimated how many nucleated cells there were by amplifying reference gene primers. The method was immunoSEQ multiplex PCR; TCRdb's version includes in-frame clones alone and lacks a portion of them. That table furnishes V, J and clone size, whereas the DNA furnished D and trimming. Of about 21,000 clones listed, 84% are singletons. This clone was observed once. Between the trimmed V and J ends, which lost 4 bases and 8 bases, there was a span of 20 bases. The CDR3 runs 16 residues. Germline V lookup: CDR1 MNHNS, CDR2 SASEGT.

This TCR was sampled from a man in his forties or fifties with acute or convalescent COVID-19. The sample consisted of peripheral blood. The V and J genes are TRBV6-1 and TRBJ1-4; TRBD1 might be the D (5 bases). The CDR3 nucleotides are TGTGCCAGCAGTGTGCTCCCCGGTGCTGGGGGGGAAAAACTGTTTTTT. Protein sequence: CASSVLPGAGGEKLFF.